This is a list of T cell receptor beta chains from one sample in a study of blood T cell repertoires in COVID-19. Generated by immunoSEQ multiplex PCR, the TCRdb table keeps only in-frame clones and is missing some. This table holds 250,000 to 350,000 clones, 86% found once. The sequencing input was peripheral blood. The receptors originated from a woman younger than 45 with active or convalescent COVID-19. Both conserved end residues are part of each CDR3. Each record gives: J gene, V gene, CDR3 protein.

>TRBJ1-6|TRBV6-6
CASMEAGGSSPLHF
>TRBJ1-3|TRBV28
CASSLRSGNTIYF
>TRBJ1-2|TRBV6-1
CASSEQEDYYGYTF
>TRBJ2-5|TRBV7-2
CASSPRRTGGETQYF
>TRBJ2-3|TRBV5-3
CARSLARGGPRRTDTQYF
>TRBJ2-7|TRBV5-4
CASSLARYEQYF
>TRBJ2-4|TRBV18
CASSPPGQGLNIQYF
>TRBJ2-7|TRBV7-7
CASSAGASYEQYF
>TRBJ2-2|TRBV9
CASSGIHRGDTGELFF
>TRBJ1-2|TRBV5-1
CASSLAGINYGYTF
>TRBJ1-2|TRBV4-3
CASSQGRTSARGYTF
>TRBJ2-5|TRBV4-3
CASSRVIGGGSETQYF
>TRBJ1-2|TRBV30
CAWSPGTGNGYTF
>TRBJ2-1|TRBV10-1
CASSEEGANNEQFF
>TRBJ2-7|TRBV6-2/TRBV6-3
CASSSRTVSIDEQYF
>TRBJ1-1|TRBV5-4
CASSLRNSGGTEAFF
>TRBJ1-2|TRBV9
CASSGPGSVPRDGYTF
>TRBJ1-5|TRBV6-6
CASSYRGAVEPQHF
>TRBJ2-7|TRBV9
CASSPGGTSYEQYF
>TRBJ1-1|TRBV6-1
CASSERGWGTEAFF
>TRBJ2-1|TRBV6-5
CASSYSGDALEQFF
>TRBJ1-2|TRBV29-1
CSVQETGINYGYTF
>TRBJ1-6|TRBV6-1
CASSDEGARSSPLHF